This TCR beta chain is drawn from a study of CXCR3-negative and CXCR3-positive naive CD8 T cells. Study-level findings and limits: Diversity proved comparably high across both naive subsets and much lower in memory CD8+ cells. Naive CXCR3-positive and CXCR3-negative cells shared TRBV-TRBJ usage; memory cells diverged.

Details on this clonotype: No antigen is known for it.

The CDR3 sequence is 13 residues long. Germline V lookup: CDR1 MRHNA, CDR2 SNTAGT. Cells that were CD45RO-CCR7+CD27+CD95- constituted naive CD8+ T cells. UMI-labeled 5' RACE yielded the TRB cDNA libraries. TCRdb re-called the 5' RACE reads and catalogs CDR3 proteins one per entry, DNA excluded. Here the sample table reports about 58,000 distinct CDR3 sequences. This TCR came from a human donor in good health. Some clones in this sample may be carry-over from other donors' samples. V usage is TRBV6-4 and J usage is TRBJ2-5. The sample taken for sequencing was naive CXCR3- CD8+ T cells from blood. Subset here: CD45RO-CCR7+CD27+CD95- naive CD8+ T cells lacking CXCR3 (TNR3-). The CDR3 is CASSRFVGETQYF.